This entry lists 10 T cell receptor beta chains sequenced from one sample in a study of T cell responses to AZD1222 COVID-19 vaccine. Only in-frame clones appear in the TCRdb table, and some are missing; sequencing was by immunoSEQ multiplex PCR. The sample has tens of thousands of clones, more than 85% seen once. Sequenced material: peripheral blood, taken 28 days after the second AZD1222 dose. The receptors stem from an adult who received the AZD1222 COVID-19 vaccine.

The J gene is TRBJ1-5, the V gene TRBV29-1; D gene unclear. The V and J ends lost 7 bases and 0 bases respectively, with 13 bases between them. The germline V gene has CDR1 SQVTM and CDR2 ANQGSEA. The length of the CDR3 is 14 residues. Here the CDR3 DNA reads TGCAGCGCCAGAGGGCCGGGTAGCAATCAGCCCCAGCATTTT. This encodes CSARGPGSNQPQHF. Filled out from reference TRBV29-1 and TRBJ1-5, the complete variable domain reads SAVISQKPSRDICQRGTSLTIQCQVDSQVTMMFWYRQQPGQSLTLIATANQGSEATYESGFVIDKFPISRPNLTFSTLTVSNMSPEDSSIYLCSARGPGSNQPQHFGDGTRLSIL.

This sequence joins TRBV7-2 and TRBJ1-4, with D unresolved. This CDR3 spans 18 amino acids. Trimming cost V 2 bases and J 0 bases, with 16 bases left between them. CDR1 SGHTA and CDR2 FQGNSA come from the germline V gene. The CDR3 bases are TGTGCCAGCAGCTTACAACAGCTATTTCGTGCAACTAATGAAAAACTGTTTTTT. Translation: CASSLQQLFRATNEKLFF.

This clone was detected only once. The chain links TRBV9 to TRBJ2-2, with no clear D. Trimming cost V 0 bases and J 6 bases, with 3 bases left between them. CDR1 is SGDLS and CDR2 is YYNGEE in the germline V gene. This CDR3 contains 12 residues. CDR3 sequence (DNA): TGTGCCAGCAGCGTAGCTCCCGGGGAGCTGTTTTTT. Protein: CASSVAPGELFF.

This clone was seen once. This chain uses TRBV29-1 with TRBJ2-3; 8 bases are shared with TRBD1. The CDR3 is made up of 13 amino acids. V shed 7 bases and J 2 bases; nucleotides not matched to a gene: 5. Per the germline V gene, CDR1 is SQVTM and CDR2 is ANQGSEA. The CDR3 spells CSGTGRFTDTQYF. The CDR3 coding sequence is TGCAGCGGGACAGGGCGATTCACAGATACGCAGTATTTT.

This clone has more than one count but fewer than ten. This chain joins TRBV27 and TRBJ2-1; 9 bases align to TRBD2. V gave up 8 bases and J gave up 4 bases; unmatched junction bases: 6. Germline values: CDR1 MNHEY, CDR2 SMNVEV (reference sequence). The CDR3 has 14 amino acids. The DNA of the CDR3 is TGTGCCAGCGGTCTAGCGGGAAGATACAATGAGCAGTTCTTC. Translation gives CASGLAGRYNEQFF.

The chain joins TRBV5-1 to TRBJ1-2; the match to TRBD1 covers 10 bases. Unmatched junction bases numbered 4, after V lost 0 bases and J lost 8 bases. The V gene's germline CDR1 is SGHRS and CDR2 YFSETQ. The CDR3 covers 14 residues. The CDR3, as DNA: TGCGCCAGCAGCTTGGTCGGGACAGGGGACGGCTACACCTTC. Its protein is CASSLVGTGDGYTF. Complete variable domain (other parts from reference TRBV5-1 and TRBJ1-2): KAGVTQTPRYLIKTRGQQVTLSCSPISGHRSVSWYQQTPGQGLQFLFEYFSETQRNKGNFPGRFSGRQFSNSRSEMNVSTLELGDSALYLCASSLVGTGDGYTFGSGTRLTVV.

The chain uses TRBV15 and TRBJ1-4; D remains ambiguous. Germline V CDR1 and CDR2: LNHNV, YYDKDF (reference sequence). Trimming left V 1 base short and J 4 bases short, with 13 bases between. The CDR3 covers 16 residues. In DNA, the CDR3 is TGTGCCACCAGCAGAGCCCCATTAAGGAATAATGAAAAACTGTTTTTT. Translation gives CATSRAPLRNNEKLFF.

The chain links TRBV28 to TRBJ2-2; no definite D call. The germline CDR1 and CDR2 sequences are MDHEN and SYDVKM. The length of the CDR3 is 15 residues. The V end was cut by 6 bases, the J end by 4 bases, with 15 bases between. CDR3 sequence: CASSLRPGVTGELFF. The DNA for the CDR3 is TGTGCCAGCAGCCTGAGGCCTGGCGTCACCGGGGAGCTGTTTTTT.

J is TRBJ2-7 and V is TRBV27; 13 positions match TRBD2. Germline CDR1 and CDR2: MNHEY and SMNVEV (reference sequence). This CDR3 has 16 residues. The junction had 7 bases not matched to a gene; V was cut back by 4 bases and J by 4 bases. DNA of the CDR3: TGTGCCAGCAGTTCGGGGACTAGCGGGACTTTTTACGAGCAGTACTTC. Residues: CASSSGTSGTFYEQYF.

V and J are TRBV28 and TRBJ2-2; D perhaps matches TRBD2 (6 bases). Trimming cost V 8 bases and J 2 bases, with 12 bases left between them. The CDR3 contains 14 residues. Germline CDR1 MDHEN, CDR2 SYDVKM. The CDR3 loop is CASSFSGNTGELFF. CDR3 nucleotide sequence: TGTGCCAGCTCTTTTAGCGGAAACACCGGGGAGCTGTTTTTT.